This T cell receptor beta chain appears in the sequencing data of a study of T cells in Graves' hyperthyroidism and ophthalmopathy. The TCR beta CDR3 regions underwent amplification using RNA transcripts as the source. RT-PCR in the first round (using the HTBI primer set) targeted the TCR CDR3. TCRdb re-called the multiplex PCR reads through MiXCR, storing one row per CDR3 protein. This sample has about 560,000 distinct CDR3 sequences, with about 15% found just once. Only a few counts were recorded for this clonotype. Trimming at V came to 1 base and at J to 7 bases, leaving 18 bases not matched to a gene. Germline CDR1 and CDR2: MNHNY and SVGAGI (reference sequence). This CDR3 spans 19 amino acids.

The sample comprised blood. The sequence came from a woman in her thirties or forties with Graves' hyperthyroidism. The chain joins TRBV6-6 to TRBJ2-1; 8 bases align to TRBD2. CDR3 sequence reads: CASSYWRTLAAAERNEQFF. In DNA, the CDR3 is TGTGCCAGCAGTTACTGGAGGACACTAGCGGCCGCCGAACGGAATGAGCAGTTCTTC.